This T cell receptor (beta chain) originates from a study of blood T cell repertoires in COVID-19. In the study overall: The origin of the acute and convalescent COVID-19 samples was the United States, Italy and Spain. T cells, B-cell-depleted T cells, or PBMCs supplied cDNA or gDNA.

V dropped 4 bases and J dropped 5; count of bases not matched to a gene: 12. CDR1 and CDR2 (germline): LGHDT, YNNKEL (reference sequence). The CDR3 length is 17 residues. In the authors' workflow: Amplification with reference gene primers provided the estimates of nucleated cell counts. The assay was immunoSEQ multiplex PCR, and TCRdb's table has in-frame clones only and misses some. The DNA gave D and trimming, while V, J and clone size come from that table. Among about 69,000 clones listed, roughly 89% were seen once. Sequencing used peripheral blood. This receptor was identified in a woman between 50 and 59 years old with active COVID-19. The chain links TRBV3-1 (or the pseudogene TRBV3-2) to TRBJ2-1; 9 bases are a match to TRBD1. CDR3: CASSPPSGTGRDNEQFF. The CDR3 nucleotides are TGTGCCAGCAGCCCCCCATCAGGGACAGGGCGAGACAATGAGCAGTTCTTC.